The T cell receptor (beta chain) under discussion was sequenced for a study of blood T cell repertoires in COVID-19. Study in general: The study drew acute and convalescent COVID-19 samples from the United States, Italy and Spain. In each case, the material was cDNA or gDNA derived from T cells, B-cell-depleted T cells, or PBMCs.

V lost 5 bases and J lost 4; bases outside the gene matches: 15. Germline lookup yields CDR1 MNHNY and CDR2 SVGAGI (reference sequence). This CDR3 region has 18 residues. Per the original methods: Quantification of nucleated cells was approximated via reference gene primer amplification. The table came from immunoSEQ multiplex PCR; TCRdb's copy has only in-frame clones and leaves some out. The D gene and trimming were derived from the DNA, and the V and J assignments and clone size from that table. The sample lists 60,000 or so clones; around 89% were seen once. Sequenced sample: peripheral blood. V and J are TRBV6-6 and TRBJ2-1, with 9 positions matching TRBD1. This TCR derives from a man aged 55 to 70 with acute or convalescent COVID-19. CDR3 nucleotides: TGTGCCAGCAGTCTTCCCGGGACAGGGTGGGTGCGGTACAATGAGCAGTTCTTC. Translated: CASSLPGTGWVRYNEQFF.